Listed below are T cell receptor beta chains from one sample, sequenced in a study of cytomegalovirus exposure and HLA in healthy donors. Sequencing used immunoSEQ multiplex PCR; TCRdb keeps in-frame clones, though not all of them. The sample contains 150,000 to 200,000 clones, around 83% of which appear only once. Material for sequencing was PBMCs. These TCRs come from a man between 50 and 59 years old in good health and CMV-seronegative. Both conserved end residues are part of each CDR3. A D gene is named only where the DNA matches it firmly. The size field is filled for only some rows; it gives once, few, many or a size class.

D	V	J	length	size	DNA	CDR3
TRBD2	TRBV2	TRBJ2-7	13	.	TGTGCCCATAGGAATAGCGGGAGTTACGAGCAGTACTTC	CAHRNSGSYEQYF
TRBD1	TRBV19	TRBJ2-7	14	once	TGTGCCAGCGGCGACAGGGACCTCCTTTACGAGCAGTACTTC	CASGDRDLLYEQYF
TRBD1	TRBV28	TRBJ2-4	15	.	TGTGCCAGCAGTCAACTGGGACAGGGCAAAAACATTCAGTACTTC	CASSQLGQGKNIQYF
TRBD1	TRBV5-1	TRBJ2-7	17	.	TGCGCCAGCAGTTTCTTTAGCTCGCGGCAGGGGGTCTACGAGCAGTACTTC	CASSFFSSRQGVYEQYF
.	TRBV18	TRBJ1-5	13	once	TGTGCCAGCTCGCAGGGCCCGCATCAGCCCCAGCATTTT	CASSQGPHQPQHF
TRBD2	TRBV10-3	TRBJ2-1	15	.	TGTGCCATCAGTGGCTTCCCGGGACTAGTCGGTGAGCAGTTCTTC	CAISGFPGLVGEQFF
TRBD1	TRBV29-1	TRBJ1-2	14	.	TGCAGCGTTGACCTGACAGGGTCGAACTATGGCTACACCTTC	CSVDLTGSNYGYTF
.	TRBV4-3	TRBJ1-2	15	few	TGCGCCAGCAGCCAACAGGGGCAGGCGGGCTATGGCTACACCTTC	CASSQQGQAGYGYTF
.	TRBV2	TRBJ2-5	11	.	TGTGCCAGCAGCCTCCGGGAGACCCAGTACTTC	CASSLRETQYF
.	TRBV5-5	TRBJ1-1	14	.	TGTGCCAGCAGCTTTCTATTCCAGGGGAGAGAAGCTTTCTTT	CASSFLFQGREAFF
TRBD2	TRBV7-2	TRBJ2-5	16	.	TGTGCCAGCAGCTTAGTTACCGCGGGGGGGGAAGAGACCCAGTACTTC	CASSLVTAGGEETQYF
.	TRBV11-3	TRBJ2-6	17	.	TGTGCCAGCAGCCCCGGGGAAGGGAGCTCTGGGGCCAACGTCCTGACTTTC	CASSPGEGSSGANVLTF
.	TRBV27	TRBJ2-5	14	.	TGTGCCAGCAGTTCAGACTGGCGTTGGGAGACCCAGTACTTC	CASSSDWRWETQYF
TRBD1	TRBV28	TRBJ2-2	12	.	TGTGCCAGCAGACAGGGGGACGGGGAGCTGTTTTTT	CASRQGDGELFF
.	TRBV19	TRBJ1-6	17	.	TGTGCCAGTAGTATAGGGGAGGGGGGCTCCTATAATTCACCCCTCCACTTT	CASSIGEGGSYNSPLHF
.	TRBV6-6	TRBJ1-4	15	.	TGTGCCAGCAGGAGGGACACAGCAACTAATGAAAAACTGTTTTTT	CASRRDTATNEKLFF
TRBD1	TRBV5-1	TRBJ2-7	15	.	TGCGCCAGCAGCCCGGGACAGCCCGACGGGACCGAGCAGTACTTC	CASSPGQPDGTEQYF
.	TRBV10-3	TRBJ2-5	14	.	TGTGCCATCAGGCCAGGGTCAGGCCAAGAGACCCAGTACTTC	CAIRPGSGQETQYF